The clone carrying this T cell receptor (beta chain) was seen a few times. Its antigen is still unknown. The CDR3 has 19 residues. Germline CDR1 and CDR2: LGHDT and YNNKEL (reference sequence). V was clipped by 1 base and J by 7 bases; unmatched bases: 17. The record originates from a study of regulatory T cells in long-lasting Graves disease. This sample's time point: persistent/refractory GD, antithyroid drugs over 5 years with positive TRAb. Following extraction of RNA from PBMCs, that RNA was used to make the TCR library. One endocrinology department in Xi'an, China, was where patients came from. In building TCR beta libraries, iRepertoire HTBI primers were used together with Arm-PCR of CDR3 regions. TCRdb reprocessed the multiplex PCR reads with MiXCR, giving one entry per CDR3 protein. This repertoire shows nearly 350,000 distinct CDR3 sequences, about 19% found once; its top ten account for about 29%.

Regarding the study as a whole: Among the persistent patients, fewer than 3,500 public clonotypes were shared, more than the approximately 1,000 shared among new patients.

This specimen consisted of peripheral blood mononuclear cells (PBMCs), obtained when the disease was refractory, from a patient treated with antithyroid drugs. The chain employs TRBV3-1 and TRBJ1-5; TRBD1 aligns across 9 bases. This sequence originates from a female donor with Graves disease. Here the CDR3 DNA reads TGTGCCAGCAGCCAAGGTAGGACAGGGGAGTGGTTAAATGGCCAGCCCCAGCATTTT. As protein: CASSQGRTGEWLNGQPQHF. The full variable domain, completed using reference TRBV3-1 and TRBJ1-5, is DTAVSQTPKYLVTQMGNDKSIKCEQNLGHDTMYWYKQDSKKFLKIMFSYNNKELIINETVPNRFSPKSPDKAHLNLHINSLELGDSAVYFCASSQGRTGEWLNGQPQHFGDGTRLSIL.